These T cell receptor beta chains were read from a single sample in a study of T cells in narcolepsy. Repertoires were generated with immunoSEQ multiplex PCR, while TCRdb's copy carries only in-frame clones and drops some. Here the sample spans about 37,000 clones, over 80% being singletons. What was sequenced was memory (CD45RA-) CD4+ T cells from blood. These receptors were taken from a human donor in good health. Both conserved end residues are trimmed from each CDR3. Fields, in order: CDR3 protein, V gene, J gene, CDR3 length, clone size. Where a row states a size, it is once, few, many or the class of an expanded clone; other rows omit it.

ASSKLAGGYEQY	TRBV6-1	TRBJ2-7	12	.
ATSRDGRALGEKLF	TRBV15	TRBJ1-4	14	.
ASRSGGASPNTEAF	TRBV19	TRBJ1-1	14	.
ASSPPGQIYEQY	TRBV18	TRBJ2-7	12	.
ASSLGQYNEKLF	TRBV4-1	TRBJ1-4	12	few
ASSVRLGMNTEAF	TRBV7-2	TRBJ1-1	13	.
ASSSRAGRGWYEQY	TRBV4-2	TRBJ2-7	14	.
ASSLQGFGYT	TRBV27	TRBJ1-2	10	.
ASSYTGVHEQY	TRBV6-5	TRBJ2-7	11	.
ASSLAGGWYEQY	TRBV5-1	TRBJ2-7	12	.
ANSEDNETHTEAF	TRBV19	TRBJ1-1	13	.
ASSLDRYGYT	TRBV5-4	TRBJ1-2	10	.
ASSTQSGSAYEQY	TRBV11-2	TRBJ2-7	13	.
ASREAAQAVGQY	TRBV6-1	TRBJ2-7	12	.
ASSESEGDRGNYGYT	TRBV25-1	TRBJ1-2	15	.
ASSLVGASTDTQY	TRBV5-1	TRBJ2-3	13	.
SARLLETQY	TRBV20-1	TRBJ2-5	9	.
ASILTGHEQY	TRBV27	TRBJ2-7	10	once
AWSPSQGVNYEQY	TRBV30	TRBJ2-7	13	.
ASSEQGTEKLF	TRBV10-2	TRBJ1-4	11	.
ASSLWPPQGAIGANVLT	TRBV27	TRBJ2-6	17	.
ASSFGETGNTIY	TRBV13	TRBJ1-3	12	few
ASSLEIGTNEKLF	TRBV5-1	TRBJ1-4	13	.
ASSEGSSGGATDTQY	TRBV2	TRBJ2-3	15	.
ASSEGDRANTEAF	TRBV2	TRBJ1-1	13	.
ASSLEGYTGELF	TRBV5-1	TRBJ2-2	12	.
ASSLAWAEGNTQY	TRBV7-9	TRBJ2-3	13	.
ASSPRAVSGDEQY	TRBV9	TRBJ2-7	13	.
ASSSIGDGNQPQH	TRBV7-9	TRBJ1-5	13	.
ASSEATSPRETQY	TRBV2	.	13	.
ASSQATSGGSYEQY	TRBV4-2	TRBJ2-7	14	.
ASSQGTGGNTEAF	TRBV18	TRBJ1-1	13	.
ASNAGQRNTEAF	TRBV7-3	TRBJ1-1	12	.
ASSLDLEQY	TRBV7-2	TRBJ2-7	9	.
ASSVTGQTNTEAF	TRBV7-8	TRBJ1-1	13	.
ASSSPGLAGSDEQF	TRBV5-4	TRBJ2-1	14	.
ASSSGRANTGELF	TRBV5-1	TRBJ2-2	13	.
SVEDQDHGANVLT	TRBV29-1	TRBJ2-6	13	.
ASSLPTGGQETQY	TRBV5-4	TRBJ2-5	13	.
ASSFDSSYEQY	TRBV7-2	TRBJ2-7	11	once
ASSQSAGLASPDTQY	TRBV5-1	TRBJ2-3	15	.
ASSLTGRVEDTQY	TRBV5-1	TRBJ2-3	13	.
ASSRSGSSTQY	TRBV7-9	TRBJ2-3	11	.
ASTKSGFWWH	TRBV28	TRBJ1-5	10	.
ASSLEANEKLF	TRBV7-2	TRBJ1-4	11	.
ASSYDRAYNEQF	TRBV11-2	TRBJ2-1	12	.
ASSFGGLAEGETQY	TRBV5-6	TRBJ2-5	14	.
ASSLGTRDQY	TRBV28	TRBJ2-5	10	once
ASRLRGESISYT	TRBV19	TRBJ1-2	12	.
ASRRDTGDTEAF	TRBV6-6	TRBJ1-1	12	few